This TCR beta chain came from a study of T cells expressing NK-cell markers (TCRdb year 2020). Notes on the research overall: Seven to nine donors provided sorted CD3+CD56+NKG2C+, CD3+CD56+NKG2C- and CD3+CD56-NKG2C+ T-cell subsets, whose TCR beta-chain repertoires were profiled. Most of the eight sequenced donors were HCMV-seropositive and one was HCMV-seronegative. The eight sequenced donors were randomly selected healthy volunteers, three men and five women. The libraries were sequenced on Illumina HiSeq 2000/2500, MiSeq or NextSeq, producing 2 x 150 bp reads.

Reads for this sample came from an Illumina HiSeq 2000. 5'RACE template switching, by which a universal primer site and unique molecular identifiers were added, was used to make TCR beta cDNA libraries. Priming for cDNA synthesis came from the TCR beta constant segment, and two successive PCR amplification steps followed. The paper's data handling went like this. Reads were demultiplexed and grouped by UMI with MIGEC, and clonotypes were assembled and quantified with MiTCR. To remove erroneous sequences, TCR cDNA sequences were retained only when supported by two or more reads. The tcR package was used for downstream repertoire analysis, and clonotypes were matched between fractions using CDR3 nucleotide sequence together with V segment. Antigen specificity was annotated against VDJdb with VDJmatch, allowing one amino acid substitution in CDR3. TCRdb reprocessed the reads and lists each CDR3 protein sequence as a single entry, with no DNA. TCRdb, not the authors, supplied the V and J calls. The table of this sample itemizes 150,000 to 180,000 distinct CDR3 sequences. The ten largest clones capture 37% of the sample.

Beyond this particular receptor, the publication reports: It remained unclear whether the expanded NKG2C-expressing T cell clones were specific for HCMV antigens. Those dominant clonotypes were again the most abundant among CD3+CD56-NKG2C+ cells in a handful of donors, at 28.3-60.1%. In about six donors, the dominant CD3+CD56+NKG2C+ clonotypes were found to rank among the top 10 CD8+ clonotypes and to make up roughly 1.0-7.0% of CD8+ T cells.

A word on this clonotype: What this receptor recognizes is not known.

HCMV-specific IgG was detected in serum with a commercial ELISA kit to determine HCMV serostatus. Ficoll density gradient centrifugation was used to isolate peripheral blood mononuclear cells from blood. Including the terminal cysteine and phenylalanine, the CDR3 comprises 13 residues. No DNA is given. Sample: blood T cells: a sorted CD56 or NKG2C T cell subset, CD4+ or CD8+ T cells, or bulk PBMC T cells (not recorded which). Rearrangement joined TRBV12-3 or TRBV12-4 to TRBJ1-1; TCRdb lists TRBD1, though no DNA is available to test this call. The TCR originated in a woman aged 50 to 65 in good health. Donor details come from another sample of the same person, matched by shared clones. The CDR3 region reads CASRQGVYTEAFF.